The sequence of this T cell receptor beta chain was determined in a study of OX40 agonist ivuxolimab in advanced cancers. As for the study more broadly: Ivuxolimab was a fully human IgG2 agonistic monoclonal antibody targeting the costimulatory receptor OX40 (CD134). Of the approximately 54 dose-escalation patients, hepatocellular carcinoma was present in around 19, melanoma in roughly 15, renal cell carcinoma in 9 and head and neck cancer in 9. Intravenous ivuxolimab was administered to patients every 2 weeks at six dose levels: 0.01, 0.1, 0.3, 1.5, 3 and 10 mg/kg. In the dose-escalation cohort, 75% to 85% of patients were male, and the mean age was approximately 60 years with a range of about 20 to 79. The purpose of peripheral TCRbeta sequencing was to test whether ivuxolimab changed TCR sequence diversity and led to clonal T-cell expansion. Partial responses occurred in three dose-escalation patients: two with cutaneous melanoma and one with hepatocellular carcinoma. Patients were allowed to have had prior anti-PD-1, anti-PD-L1 or anti-CTLA-4 therapy, and 40% of the dose-escalation patients had previously received checkpoint inhibitors. The paper covers the monotherapy dose-escalation part of the phase I ivuxolimab trial, which included N ≈ 54 patients. Study-wide conclusions, independent of this receptor: Low levels of normalized T-cell clonal expansion were also seen in some patients who did not respond. After ivuxolimab, more expanded clones were found on average in CD8+ T cells than in CD4+ T cells. Which antigens the clonally expanded peripheral T cells were specific for was not determined. In partial responders in the 0.1-3.0 mg/kg groups, normalized peripheral clonal expansion was found to be among the lowest, especially among CD8+ T cells. At doses of 0.1 to 3.0 mg/kg, clonal expansion of both CD4+ and CD8+ blood T cells was observed from baseline to week 6.

To sequence the TCRbeta CDR3 region, genomic DNA was isolated from the sorted cells. TCRbeta CDR3 regions were sequenced using the immunoSEQ Assay. TCRdb mirrors the immuneACCESS table, restricted to in-frame sequences. Some clones are absent from its copies; in checked studies, under half trace to an unresolved V gene, and the reason for the others is unknown. Here the sample has some 16,000 clones; around 80% occur a single time. Of the sample, 2% to 2.5% is held by the ten largest clones. Patients with autoimmune disease history or receiving systemic immunosuppression were excluded from the trial. Peripheral blood for TCR sequencing was collected from all dose cohorts at baseline, on cycle 4 day 1, and on cycle 7 day 1. Samples came from an open-label, multicenter, first-in-human phase I dose-escalation trial of ivuxolimab. Adults with locally advanced or metastatic melanoma, renal cell carcinoma, hepatocellular carcinoma or head and neck squamous cell carcinoma were enrolled in the trial. Before TCR sequencing, CD4+ T cells and CD8+ T cells were sorted from peripheral blood as separate populations.

Looking up the germline V gene yields CDR1 ENHRY and CDR2 SYGVKD. V has 3 bases trimmed and J has 7 bases trimmed; junction bases matching no gene number 8. The cysteine opens and the phenylalanine closes a CDR3 of 14 amino acids. CDR3 DNA is the only sequence kept; it has 42 bases, read in frame from the first base. This clone was seen more than once but under ten times. Its cognate antigen has yet to be identified. One base away there is no much larger clone; base qualities are not given. This TCR derives from an adult with an advanced solid tumor such as melanoma, head and neck, liver or kidney cancer. The chain joins TRBV10-3 to TRBJ1-2; 7 central bases correspond to TRBD1. The sequences come from CD4+ or CD8+ T cells sorted from blood, collected in a trial of the OX40 agonist ivuxolimab. The encoded CDR3 is CAISEQGRRVGYTF. The bases are TGTGCCATCAGTGAACAGGGGCGTAGAGTTGGCTACACCTTC.